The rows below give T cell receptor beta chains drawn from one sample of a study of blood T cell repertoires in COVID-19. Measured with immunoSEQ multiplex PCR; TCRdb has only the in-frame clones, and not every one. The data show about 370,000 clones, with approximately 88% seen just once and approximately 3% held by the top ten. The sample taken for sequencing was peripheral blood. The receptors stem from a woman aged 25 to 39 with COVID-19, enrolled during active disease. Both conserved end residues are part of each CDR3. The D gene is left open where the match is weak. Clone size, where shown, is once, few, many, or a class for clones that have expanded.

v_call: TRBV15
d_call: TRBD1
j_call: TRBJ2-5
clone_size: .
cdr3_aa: CATSTIRRGGLETQYF

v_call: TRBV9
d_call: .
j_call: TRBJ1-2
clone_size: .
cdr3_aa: CASSVDPGAASYGYTF

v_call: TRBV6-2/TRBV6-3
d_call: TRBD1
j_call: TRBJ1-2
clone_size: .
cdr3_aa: CASSYSRDSYGYTF

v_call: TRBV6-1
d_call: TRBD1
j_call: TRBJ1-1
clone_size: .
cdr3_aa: CASSEGDSFMNTEAFF

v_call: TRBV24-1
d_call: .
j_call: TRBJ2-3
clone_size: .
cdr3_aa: CATSAPGRETDTQYF

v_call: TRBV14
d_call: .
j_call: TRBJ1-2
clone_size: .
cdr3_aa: CASRITDIGYTF

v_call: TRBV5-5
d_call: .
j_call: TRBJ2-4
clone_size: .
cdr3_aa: CASSLELFRENIQYF

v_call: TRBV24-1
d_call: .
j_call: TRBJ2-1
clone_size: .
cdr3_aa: CATSVRGYNEQFF

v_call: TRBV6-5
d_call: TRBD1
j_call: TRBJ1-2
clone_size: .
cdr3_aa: CASSYSPGQGARGYTF

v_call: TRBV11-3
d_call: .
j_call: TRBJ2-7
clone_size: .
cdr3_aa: CASSPNAGWEQYF

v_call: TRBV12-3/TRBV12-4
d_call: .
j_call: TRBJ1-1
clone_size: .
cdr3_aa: CASNMWGDTEAFF

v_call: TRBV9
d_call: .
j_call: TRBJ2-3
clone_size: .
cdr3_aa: CASSVATGIAVQYF

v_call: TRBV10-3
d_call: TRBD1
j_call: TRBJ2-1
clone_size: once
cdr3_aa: CAIRPDRVNEQFF

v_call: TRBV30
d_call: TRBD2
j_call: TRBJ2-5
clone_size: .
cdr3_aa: CAWSTSGTGETQYF

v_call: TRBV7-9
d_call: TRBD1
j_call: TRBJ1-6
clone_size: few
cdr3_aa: CASSLGQGKSPLHF

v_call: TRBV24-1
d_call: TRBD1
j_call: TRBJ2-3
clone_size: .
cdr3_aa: CATSDPGTGPDTQYF

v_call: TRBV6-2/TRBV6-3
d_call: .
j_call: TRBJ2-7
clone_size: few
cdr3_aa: CASSPRGYEQYF

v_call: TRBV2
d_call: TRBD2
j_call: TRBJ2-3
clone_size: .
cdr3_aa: CANRGESTDTQYF

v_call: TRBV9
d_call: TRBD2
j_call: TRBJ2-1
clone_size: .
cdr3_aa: CASSAHLAASYNEQFF

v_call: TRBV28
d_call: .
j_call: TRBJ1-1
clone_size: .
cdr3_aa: CASSLVSAGNTEAFF

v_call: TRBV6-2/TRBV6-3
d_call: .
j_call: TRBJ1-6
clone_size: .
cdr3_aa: CASSLDGTRPLHF

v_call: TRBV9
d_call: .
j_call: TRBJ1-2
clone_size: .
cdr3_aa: CASSVSDGGEANYGYTF

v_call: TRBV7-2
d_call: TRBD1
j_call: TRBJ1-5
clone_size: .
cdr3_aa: CASSLEQGLSQPQHF

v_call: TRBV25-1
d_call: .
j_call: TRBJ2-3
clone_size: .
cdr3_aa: CASSELGVPTVGTQYF

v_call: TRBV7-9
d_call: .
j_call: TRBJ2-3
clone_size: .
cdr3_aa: CASSLAGRQADTQYF

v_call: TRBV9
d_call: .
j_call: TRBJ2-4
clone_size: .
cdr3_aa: CASSVEGRVSDIQYF

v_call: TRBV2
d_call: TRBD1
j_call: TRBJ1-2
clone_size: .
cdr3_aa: CASGGQYYGYTF

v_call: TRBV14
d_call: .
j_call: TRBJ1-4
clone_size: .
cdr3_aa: CASSQVWGGGEKLFF

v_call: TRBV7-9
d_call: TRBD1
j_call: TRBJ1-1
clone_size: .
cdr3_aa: CASSLWDRGITEAFF

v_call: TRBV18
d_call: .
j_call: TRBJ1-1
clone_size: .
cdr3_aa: CASSLFADSRGAEAFF

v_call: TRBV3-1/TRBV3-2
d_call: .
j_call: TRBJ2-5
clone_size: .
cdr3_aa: CASSQDVLGGASGETQYF

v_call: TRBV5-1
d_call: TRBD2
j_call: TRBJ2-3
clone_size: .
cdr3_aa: CASSFGGRVTDTQYF

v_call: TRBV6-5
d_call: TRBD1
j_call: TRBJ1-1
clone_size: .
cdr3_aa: CASRGTAEAFF

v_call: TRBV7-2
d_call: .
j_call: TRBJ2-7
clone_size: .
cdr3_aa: CASSRGHGSYEQYF

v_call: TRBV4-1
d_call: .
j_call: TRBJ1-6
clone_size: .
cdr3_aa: CASSQATDYNSPLHF

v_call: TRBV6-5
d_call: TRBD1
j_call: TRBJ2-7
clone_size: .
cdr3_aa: CASSTGQGAYEQYF

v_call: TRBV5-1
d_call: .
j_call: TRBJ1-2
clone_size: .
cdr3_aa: CASSPRGSPRGYTF

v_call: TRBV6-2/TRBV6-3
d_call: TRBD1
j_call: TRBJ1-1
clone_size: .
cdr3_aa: CASSPSGTGGSEAFF

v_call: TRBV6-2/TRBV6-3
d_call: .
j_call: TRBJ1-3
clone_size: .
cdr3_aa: CASSYSPGSSGNTIYF

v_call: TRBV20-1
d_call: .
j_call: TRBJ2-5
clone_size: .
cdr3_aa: CSASGQQETQYF

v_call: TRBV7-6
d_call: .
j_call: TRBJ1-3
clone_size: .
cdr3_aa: CASSLAGGETQPTIYF

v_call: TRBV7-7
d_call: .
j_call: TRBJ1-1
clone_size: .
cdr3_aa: CASSFGSDTEAFF

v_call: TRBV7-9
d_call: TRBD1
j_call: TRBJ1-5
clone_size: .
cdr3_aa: CASSYDRVQPQHF

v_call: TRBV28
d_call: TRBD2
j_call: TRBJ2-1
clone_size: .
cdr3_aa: CASRFSGGAGEQFF

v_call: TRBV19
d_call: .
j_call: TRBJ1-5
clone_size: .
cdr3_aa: CASSPGGQFYQPQHF

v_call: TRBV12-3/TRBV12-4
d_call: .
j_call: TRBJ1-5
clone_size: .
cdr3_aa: CASSSPGGPQHF

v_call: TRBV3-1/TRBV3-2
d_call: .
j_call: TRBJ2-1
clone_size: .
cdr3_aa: CASSQGSSYNEQFF

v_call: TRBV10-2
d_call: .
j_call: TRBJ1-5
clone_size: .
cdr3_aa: CASSAGNLQPQHF

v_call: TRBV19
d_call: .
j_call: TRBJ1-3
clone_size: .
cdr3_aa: CASSPTPKGSNSGNTIYF

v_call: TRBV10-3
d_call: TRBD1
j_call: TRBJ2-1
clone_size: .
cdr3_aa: CAIRGQGVNEQFF

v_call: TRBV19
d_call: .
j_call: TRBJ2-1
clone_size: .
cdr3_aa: CASSRPPGTVYNEQFF

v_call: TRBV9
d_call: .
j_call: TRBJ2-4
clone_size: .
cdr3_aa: CASSVGLAKNIQYF

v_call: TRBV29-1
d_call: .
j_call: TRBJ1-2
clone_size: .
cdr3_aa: CSVDSWQRINFPGYTF

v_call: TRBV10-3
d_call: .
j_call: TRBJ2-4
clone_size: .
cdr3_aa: CAISESGAIGDIQYF

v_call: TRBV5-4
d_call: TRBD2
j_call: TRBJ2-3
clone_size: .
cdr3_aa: CASSWPGLQIQGDTQYF

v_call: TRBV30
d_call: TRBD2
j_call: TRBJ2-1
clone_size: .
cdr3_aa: CAWSVRSGIDEQFF

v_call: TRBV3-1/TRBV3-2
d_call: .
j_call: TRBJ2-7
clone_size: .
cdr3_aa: CASSQASHEQYF